The 9 T cell receptor beta chains below were found in one sample sequenced in a study of T cells in narcolepsy. TCRdb keeps only in-frame clones here, not all; method: immunoSEQ multiplex PCR. The table records tens of thousands of clones, under 90% of them present only once. The sequenced sample consisted of CD45RA- memory CD4+ T cells from PBMCs. The source of these receptors is a human donor with narcolepsy.

This rearrangement joins TRBV9 to TRBJ2-2; D remains unclear. CDR1 SGDLS and CDR2 YYNGEE come from the germline V gene. Trimming stripped 0 bases from V and 2 bases from J, with 8 bases between. This CDR3 has 15 residues. CDR3 sequence reads: CASSVGRSNTGELFF. The CDR3 DNA follows: TGTGCCAGCAGCGTAGGTAGATCAAACACCGGGGAGCTGTTTTTT.

CDR3 loop: CASSIDDRGSTNTEAFF. The CDR3 nucleotides are TGTGCCAGTAGTATAGATGACAGGGGGTCAACGAACACTGAAGCTTTCTTT. The chain combines TRBV19 with TRBJ1-1, with 9 bases matching TRBD1. The CDR3 is 17 residues long. Germline CDR1 LNHDA, CDR2 SQIVND (reference sequence). The V gene end was trimmed by 0 bases and the J gene end by 1 base; junction bases not matched to a gene: 6.

The chain links TRBV9 to TRBJ2-3; 10 bases map to TRBD2. Trimming at V came to 0 bases and at J to 6 bases, leaving 7 bases not matched to a gene. Germline loops: CDR1 SGDLS, CDR2 YYNGEE. This CDR3 is 16 amino acids long. CDR3 loop: CASSVASGGGMDTQYF. DNA of the CDR3: TGTGCCAGCAGCGTAGCTAGCGGGGGCGGTATGGATACGCAGTATTTT. Using reference TRBV9 and TRBJ2-3 for the parts outside the CDR3, the full variable domain is DSGVTQTPKHLITATGQRVTLRCSPRSGDLSVYWYQQSLDQGLQFLIQYYNGEERAKGNILERFSAQQFPDLHSELNLSSLELGDSALYFCASSVASGGGMDTQYFGPGTRLTVL.

The gene calls are TRBV29-1 and TRBJ1-3; TRBD1 is a possible D gene (6 bases). The germline V gene encodes CDR1 SQVTM and CDR2 ANQGSEA. CDR3 length equals 13 residues. V was cut by 7 bases and J by 2 bases, with 12 bases left in between. CDR3 protein: CSGTTGTGNTIYF. The CDR3, as DNA: TGCAGCGGTACGACAGGAACTGGAAACACCATATATTTT.

The chain uses TRBV9 and TRBJ1-2; the match to TRBD1 covers 10 bases. V lost 2 bases, J lost 6 bases, and 4 bases stayed unmatched. Germline lookup yields CDR1 SGDLS and CDR2 YYNGEE. This CDR3 comprises 14 residues. In DNA, the CDR3 is TGTGCCAGCAGCGTTACCGGGACAGGGGATGGCTACACCTTC. As protein: CASSVTGTGDGYTF.

This clone was found a few times. The chain couples TRBV4-3 to TRBJ2-1, with TRBD2 identical over 8 bases. CDR1 and CDR2 (germline): LGHNA, YSLEER. With 1 base clipped from V and 8 bases from J, the junction kept 7 bases outside the gene matches. The CDR3 length is 15 residues. CDR3 nucleotides: TGCGCCAGCAGCCAAGTGTTTCGGGGGGGGGATGAGCAGTTCTTC. This translates into CASSQVFRGGDEQFF.

A single count supports this clone. The chain is built from TRBV9 and TRBJ1-6, with TRBD1 identical over 7 bases. With V trimmed by 4 bases and J by 7 bases, 11 bases remained unmatched. This CDR3 is built from 16 residues. CDR1 SGDLS and CDR2 YYNGEE come from the germline V gene. CDR3 residues: CASSPAPDRRNSPLHF. Here the CDR3 DNA reads TGTGCCAGCAGCCCCGCCCCGGACAGGAGGAATTCACCCCTCCACTTT.

V gene TRBV5-1 combines with J gene TRBJ2-2; possible D gene TRBD2, 6 bases. The germline V and J ends were trimmed by 5 bases and 4 bases, with 12 bases remaining between them. Germline V lookup: CDR1 SGHRS, CDR2 YFSETQ. This CDR3 is 14 amino acids long. The CDR3 protein is CASSWGESTGELFF. CDR3 DNA sequence: TGCGCCAGCAGTTGGGGGGAGAGCACCGGGGAGCTGTTTTTT.

This chain connects TRBV7-2 to TRBJ1-2; 9 nucleotides match TRBD1. J lost 9 bases, V lost 5 bases, and 16 bases had no gene match. The CDR3 spans 16 residues. The germline CDR1 and CDR2 sequences are SGHTA and FQGNSA. The CDR3 loop is CASSTSIGTGNYSYTF. The CDR3 DNA reads TGTGCCAGCAGCACCAGTATAGGGACAGGGAATTATAGCTACACCTTC. The entire variable domain, with the rest obtained from reference TRBV7-2 and TRBJ1-2, is as follows: GAGVSQSPSNKVTEKGKDVELRCDPISGHTALYWYRQSLGQGLEFLIYFQGNSAPDKSGLPSDRFSAERTGGSVSTLTIQRTQQEDSAVYLCASSTSIGTGNYSYTFGSGTRLTVV.